Below, one T cell receptor (beta chain) is given with its context. Its antigen is still unknown. Trimming shortened V by 7 bases and J by 7 bases, and 12 bases separated the two germline ends. The CDR3 is 13 residues long. Germline-derived CDR1 and CDR2 are SGHRS and YFSETQ. This entry is derived from a study of cytomegalovirus exposure and HLA in healthy donors. The PCR ran on 60 Vbeta and 13 Jbeta primers. Profiled with immunoSEQ multiplex PCR; TCRdb holds only in-frame clones, not every one. The sample includes roughly 110,000 clones, 82% of them seen just once. Study results and limitations: A previous analysis found most TCR beta V segments productive roughly 87% or roughly 30% of the time. The authors judged a highly shared variant cluster likely a sequencing artifact.

This chain joins TRBV5-1 and TRBJ1-6; tentative D call: TRBD1 (5 bases). Material for sequencing was PBMCs. This TCR came from a man in his fifties in good health and CMV-seronegative. CDR3 sequence reads: CASDPAGNSPLHF. The CDR3, as DNA: TGCGCCAGCGATCCGGCAGGGAATTCACCCCTCCACTTT. Using reference TRBV5-1 and TRBJ1-6 for the parts outside the CDR3, the full variable domain is KAGVTQTPRYLIKTRGQQVTLSCSPISGHRSVSWYQQTPGQGLQFLFEYFSETQRNKGNFPGRFSGRQFSNSRSEMNVSTLELGDSALYLCASDPAGNSPLHFGNGTRLTVT.